This paragraph reports one TCR beta chain. Authors' methods: How many nucleated cells were present was estimated from reference gene primer amplification. Sequencing used immunoSEQ multiplex PCR; TCRdb keeps in-frame clones, though not all of them. V and J calls and clone size are as listed in that table; D and trimming were resolved from the DNA. Of some 300,000 clones listed, around 89% are singletons. The sample is drawn from a study of blood T cell repertoires in COVID-19. The source is a woman aged 25 to 45 who had recovered from COVID-19. The sample comprised peripheral blood.

In nucleotides, the CDR3 is TGCGCCAGCAGCCTCGGACAGGGTAGCCACGAGCAGTACTTC. Its protein product is CASSLGQGSHEQYF. The chain is built from TRBV5-1 and TRBJ2-7; 8 bases are a match to TRBD1. J gave up 5 bases and V 4 bases, and 8 bases lay outside the gene matches. This CDR3 is built from 14 residues. Looked up from germline, CDR1 is SGHRS and CDR2 is YFSETQ.